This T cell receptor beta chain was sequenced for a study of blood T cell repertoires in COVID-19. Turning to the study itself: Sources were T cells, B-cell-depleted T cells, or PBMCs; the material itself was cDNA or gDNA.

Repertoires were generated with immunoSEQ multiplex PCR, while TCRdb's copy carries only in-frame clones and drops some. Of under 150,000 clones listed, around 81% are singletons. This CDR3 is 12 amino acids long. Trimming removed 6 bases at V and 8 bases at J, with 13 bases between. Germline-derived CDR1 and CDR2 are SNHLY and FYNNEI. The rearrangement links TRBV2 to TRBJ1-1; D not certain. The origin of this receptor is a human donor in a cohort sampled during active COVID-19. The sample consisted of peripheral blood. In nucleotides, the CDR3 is TGTGCCAGCAGAATTGGTGCGGTAGAAGCTTTCTTT. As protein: CASRIGAVEAFF.